One sample yielded the 11 T cell receptor beta chains listed below, sequenced in a study of shared clonotypes between healthy human individuals. The repertoire was sequenced with immunoSEQ multiplex PCR; TCRdb's copy has only in-frame clones and lacks some. The data hold 600,000 to 750,000 clones, with about 90% observed a single time. Sequencing input: memory CD8+ T cells from PBMCs. This sample's subset: CD45RO+ cells pooled with CCR7-negative TemRA cells. These receptors were collected from a man between 18 and 35 years old in good health. Some clones in this sample may be carry-over from other donors' samples.

The chain uses TRBV2 and TRBJ2-7, with 13 bases fitting TRBD2. Trimming took 8 bases from V and 4 from J; bases not matched to a gene: 8. CDR3 length: 15 amino acids. Germline V gene data show CDR1 as SNHLY and CDR2 as FYNNEI. The CDR3 DNA reads as TGTGCCAGCTCAGGACTAGCGGGAGACTCTTACGAGCAGTACTTC. Translation gives CASSGLAGDSYEQYF.

The chain recombines TRBV6-6 with TRBJ1-1, with unresolved D. The CDR3 is 11 amino acids. Germline V gene lookup returns CDR1 MNHNY and CDR2 SVGAGI (reference sequence). The V end was cut by 2 bases, the J end by 7 bases, with 5 bases between. The CDR3 spells CASSYRLEAFF. CDR3 sequence (DNA): TGTGCCAGCAGTTACCGTCTTGAAGCTTTCTTT.

This chain joins TRBV7-9 and TRBJ2-2; D unresolved. Germline CDR1 and CDR2: SEHNR and FQNEAQ (reference sequence). V was clipped by 5 bases and J by 7 bases, with 11 bases between them. The length of the CDR3 is 13 residues. The CDR3 loop reads CASSRWAVGELFF. CDR3 sequence (DNA): TGTGCCAGCAGCCGTTGGGCCGTCGGGGAGCTGTTTTTT.

V is TRBV2 and J is TRBJ2-1, with D unclear. CDR3 length: 12 amino acids. The V gene lost 10 bases and the J gene lost 5 bases, with 12 bases spanning the gap. Germline values: CDR1 SNHLY, CDR2 FYNNEI. This CDR3 is CAIMGVNNEQFF. CDR3 coding DNA: TGTGCCATCATGGGCGTTAACAATGAGCAGTTCTTC.

V is TRBV27 and J is TRBJ1-2; D is perhaps TRBD1 (5 bases). Trimming cost V 2 bases and J 4 bases, with 17 bases left between them. The CDR3 consists of 16 residues. CDR1 MNHEY and CDR2 SMNVEV come from the germline V gene (reference sequence). The CDR3 reads CASSLDRSQLRYGYTF. The DNA for the CDR3 is TGTGCCAGCAGTTTAGACAGAAGTCAGCTTCGCTATGGCTACACCTTC.

This clone appeared a single time. The chain couples TRBV7-8 to TRBJ2-1; TRBD2 might be the D (5 bases). The CDR3 runs 15 residues. V was shortened by 1 base and J by 2 bases, with 9 bases between the two germline ends. From germline, CDR1 is SGHVS and CDR2 FQNEAQ. Here the CDR3 DNA reads TGTGCCAGCAGCTTAGAGTATAGCGCCTACAATGAGCAGTTCTTC. Its translation is CASSLEYSAYNEQFF.

The chain carries TRBV5-6 and TRBJ2-5; 11 bases fit TRBD2. Germline V gene data show CDR1 as SGHDT and CDR2 as YYEEEE. J was trimmed by 5 bases and V by 0 bases; bases with no gene match: 3. The length of the CDR3 is 15 residues. For the CDR3, the DNA is TGTGCCAGCAGCTTGGCTAGCGGGAGGTTGGAGACCCAGTACTTC. Its protein is CASSLASGRLETQYF. Filled out from reference TRBV5-6 and TRBJ2-5, the complete variable domain reads DAGVTQSPTHLIKTRGQQVTLRCSPKSGHDTVSWYQQALGQGPQFIFQYYEEEERQRGNFPDRFSGHQFPNYSSELNVNALLLGDSALYLCASSLASGRLETQYFGPGTRLLVL.

This clone is a singleton in its sample. This rearrangement joins TRBV27 to TRBJ2-2, with a possible D match to TRBD1 (5 bases). V dropped 5 bases and J dropped 4 bases, with 17 bases sitting between them. The CDR3 consists of 16 residues. CDR1 MNHEY and CDR2 SMNVEV come from the germline V gene (reference sequence). The CDR3 region is CASSKVAGLGTGELFF. The CDR3 nucleotides read TGTGCCAGCAGTAAGGTGGCAGGGTTGGGCACCGGGGAGCTGTTTTTT.

V gene TRBV29-1 combines with J gene TRBJ2-3; D may be TRBD2 (6 bases). The CDR3 consists of 13 residues. The germline V and J ends were trimmed by 1 base and 2 bases, with 7 bases remaining between them. Germline CDR1 and CDR2: SQVTM and ANQGSEA. In DNA form, the CDR3 reads TGCAGCGTTGAAGGCGGGAACACAGATACGCAGTATTTT. Amino acid sequence: CSVEGGNTDTQYF.

In this sample, this clone turned up a few times. J is TRBJ1-1 and V is TRBV4-1; D gene ambiguous. V dropped 3 bases and J dropped 4 bases, with 12 bases sitting between them. The length of the CDR3 is 14 residues. CDR1 MGHRA and CDR2 YSYEKL come from the germline V gene. CDR3 loop: CASSQGRASTEAFF. CDR3 sequence (DNA): TGCGCCAGCAGCCAGGGTAGGGCTAGCACTGAAGCTTTCTTT.

The rearrangement joins TRBV9 to TRBJ2-1; 14 bases are a match to TRBD2. J was trimmed by 3 bases and V by 5 bases; bases with no gene match: 7. The CDR3 consists of 17 residues. Per germline, CDR1 SGDLS and CDR2 YYNGEE. CDR3 DNA: TGTGCCAGCAGTCCGGGACTAGCGGGAGCGGTCTACAATGAGCAGTTCTTC. This encodes CASSPGLAGAVYNEQFF.